The 5 T cell receptor beta chains below were found in one sample sequenced in a study of T cells after yellow fever vaccination. Via MiXCR, TCRdb re-called the 5' RACE reads, giving one row per CDR3 protein. The sample lists 450,000 to 550,000 distinct CDR3 sequences, less than 25% occurring once. The material was PBMCs, obtained 21 days after the first yellow fever vaccination. Every receptor here comes from a man younger than 30 who received the YFV17D yellow fever vaccine.

This clonotype was detected a few times. The J gene is TRBJ2-5, the V gene TRBV7-9; either TRBD1 or TRBD2 may supply D (5 bases each). The CDR3 is 15 residues long. Trimming took 3 bases from V and 5 from J, leaving 16 bases between them. The germline CDR1 and CDR2 sequences are SEHNR and FQNEAQ (reference sequence). CDR3 sequence (DNA): TGTGCCAGCAGCTTTAGTTGGGGACCTGGGGAGACCCAGTACTTC. It translates to CASSFSWGPGETQYF.

There are a few counts of this clonotype. The junction differs from germline at one of its ends, possibly a read error. The chain couples TRBV7-9 to TRBJ2-1; TRBD2 agrees at 12 bases. This CDR3 is 15 amino acids long. Germline-derived CDR1 and CDR2 are SEHNR and FQNEAQ (reference sequence). The CDR3 coding sequence is TGTGCCAGCAGCCCCAGAGGACTAGCGGGGACCGAGCTGTTCTTC. Translating it yields CASSPRGLAGTELFF. The variable domain in full, with the rest retrieved from reference TRBV7-9 and TRBJ2-1, is DTGVSQNPRHKITKRGQNVTFRCDPISEHNRLYWYRQTLGQGPEFLTYFQNEAQLEKSRLLSDRFSAERPKGSFSTLEIQRTEQGDSAMYLCASSPRGLAGTELFFGPGTRLTVL.

The chain couples TRBV12-3 or TRBV12-4 to TRBJ1-1; 7 positions match TRBD1. With V trimmed by 5 bases and J by 6 bases, 6 bases remained unmatched. The CDR3 has 13 amino acids. The CDR3 loop is CASSKGAAAEAFF. The CDR3, as DNA: TGTGCCAGCAGTAAGGGGGCCGCAGCTGAAGCTTTCTTT.

The chain combines TRBV5-1 with TRBJ2-1; D is uncertain. Germline CDR1 is SGHRS and CDR2 is YFSETQ. This CDR3 is built from 15 residues. Trimming stripped 1 base from V and 6 bases from J, with 14 bases between. This CDR3 is CASSLMVVATNEQFF. For the CDR3, the DNA is TGCGCCAGCAGCTTGATGGTAGTGGCTACCAATGAGCAGTTCTTC.

This chain connects TRBV20-1 to TRBJ1-2, with TRBD1 matching 7 bases. Germline V gene sequence: CDR1 DFQATT, CDR2 SNEGSKA (reference sequence). The CDR3 runs to 16 residues. The V gene end was trimmed by 6 bases and the J gene end by 3 bases; junction bases not matched to a gene: 16. CDR3 nucleotides: TGCAGTGCCGCCCGGGCCCAGGGGGAGAAAGACTATGGCTACACCTTC. Protein: CSAARAQGEKDYGYTF.